The T cell receptor (beta chain) under discussion was sequenced for a study of radiotherapy plus CTLA-4 blockade in lung cancer (dated by TCRdb to 2016 to 2018). With respect to the entire study: Among enrolled patients, 15% to 20% had an objective response and 25% to 35% reached disease control.

Remarks on this clone: Its target antigen remains unknown. Per-nucleotide qualities are absent, and no much larger clonotype sits a single base away.

Libraries were made using the immunoSEQ multiplex PCR assay. TCRdb provides this immuneACCESS table in a form limited to in-frame rearrangements. Some clones are lacking; in checked studies, under half of them reflect an unresolved V gene, and why the rest are absent is not known. This sample gives 95,000 to 150,000 clones in total; about 87% of them show up just once. The top ten clones comprise just under 7% of the sample. Here V drops 4 bases and J drops 4 bases, and the junction holds 9 bases not matched to any gene. The CDR1 and CDR2 encoded by the germline V gene are SNHLY and FYNNEI. Inclusive of the bounding cysteine and phenylalanine, the CDR3 is 15 residues long. The only DNA kept is the CDR3, 45 bases in frame from the first base. In this study, focal radiation therapy paired with CTLA-4 blockade (ipilimumab) was tested in patients who had chemo-refractory metastatic non-small-cell lung cancer.

Broad study findings and their caveats: The strongest predictors of response, as reported, were early dynamic changes in blood T cell clones along with a rise in serum interferon-beta after radiation. After treatment with radiotherapy and ipilimumab, TCR clones that came from tumors expanded in the peripheral blood.

The sequenced sample was peripheral blood, obtained from a patient treated with radiotherapy plus ipilimumab. The sequence was collected from a human donor with non-small cell lung cancer that progressed on radiotherapy plus ipilimumab. The chain uses TRBV2 and TRBJ1-2; 7 bases in the middle match TRBD1. The CDR3 region has the sequence CASSVQGTGGYGYTF. The DNA is as follows: TGTGCCAGCAGTGTACAGGGGACCGGAGGCTATGGCTACACCTTC.